This T cell receptor beta chain was recovered during a study of early stage breast cancer tumors. At the level of the study: Each sample averaged around 9.4-fold read coverage.

Whole-study results and caveats: Bulk DNA sequencing of unsorted cells missed chain pairing and markers. Most shared enriched TCRB sequences were commonly generated ones.

Generated by immunoSEQ multiplex PCR, the TCRdb table keeps only in-frame clones and is missing some. The sample shows around 7,900 clones, approximately 65% of them seen only once. This clone was seen a handful of times. Its antigen is undetermined. Specimen: breast tumor tissue. This sequence was found in a person aged 65 to 85 with breast cancer.

CDR3: CAWSSNSPLHF. The CDR3, as DNA: TGTGCCTGGAGCTCGAATTCACCCCTCCACTTT. V gene TRBV30 combines with J gene TRBJ1-6; D is undetermined. Between the trimmed V and J ends, which lost 3 bases and 7 bases, there was a span of 4 bases. The CDR3 consists of 11 residues. In germline, CDR1 is GTSNPN, CDR2 SVGIG (reference sequence).